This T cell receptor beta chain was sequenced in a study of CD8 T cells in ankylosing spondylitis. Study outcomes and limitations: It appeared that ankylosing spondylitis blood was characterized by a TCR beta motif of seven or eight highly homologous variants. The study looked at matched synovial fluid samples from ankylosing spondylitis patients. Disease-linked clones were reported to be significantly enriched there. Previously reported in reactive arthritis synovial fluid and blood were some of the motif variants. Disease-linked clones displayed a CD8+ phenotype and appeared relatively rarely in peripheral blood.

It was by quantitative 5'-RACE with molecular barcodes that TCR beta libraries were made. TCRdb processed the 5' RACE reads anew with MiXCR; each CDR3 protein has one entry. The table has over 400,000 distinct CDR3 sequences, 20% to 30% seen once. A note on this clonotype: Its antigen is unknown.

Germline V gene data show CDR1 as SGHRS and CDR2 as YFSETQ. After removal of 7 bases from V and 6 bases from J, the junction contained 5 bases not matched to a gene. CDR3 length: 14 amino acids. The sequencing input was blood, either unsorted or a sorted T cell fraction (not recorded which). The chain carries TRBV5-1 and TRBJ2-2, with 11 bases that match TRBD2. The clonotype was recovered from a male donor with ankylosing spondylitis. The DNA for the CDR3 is TGCGCCAGCGGAAAGGGACTAGCGGCCGGGGAGCTGTTTTTT. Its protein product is CASGKGLAAGELFF.